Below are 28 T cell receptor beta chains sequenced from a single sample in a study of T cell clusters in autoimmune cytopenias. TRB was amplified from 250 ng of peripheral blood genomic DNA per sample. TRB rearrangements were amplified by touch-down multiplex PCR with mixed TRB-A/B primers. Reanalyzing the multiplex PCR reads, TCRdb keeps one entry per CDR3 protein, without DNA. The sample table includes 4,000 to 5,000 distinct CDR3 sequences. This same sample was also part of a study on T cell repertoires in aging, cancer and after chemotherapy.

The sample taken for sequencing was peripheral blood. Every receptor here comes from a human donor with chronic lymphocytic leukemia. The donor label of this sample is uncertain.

The CDR3 region is CSAKRGRGGSTDTQYF. The V call is TRBV20-1, the J call TRBJ2-3; the TCRdb call, TRBD1, lacks DNA for checking. This CDR3 spans 16 amino acids. Germline lookup yields CDR1 DFQATT and CDR2 SNEGSKA (reference sequence).

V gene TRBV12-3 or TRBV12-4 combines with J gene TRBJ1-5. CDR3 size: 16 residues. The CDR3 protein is CASTPGRGGRNQPQHF.

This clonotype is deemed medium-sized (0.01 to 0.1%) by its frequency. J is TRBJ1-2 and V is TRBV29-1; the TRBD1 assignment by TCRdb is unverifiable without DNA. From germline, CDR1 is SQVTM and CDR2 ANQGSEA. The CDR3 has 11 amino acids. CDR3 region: CSVPDSYGYTF.

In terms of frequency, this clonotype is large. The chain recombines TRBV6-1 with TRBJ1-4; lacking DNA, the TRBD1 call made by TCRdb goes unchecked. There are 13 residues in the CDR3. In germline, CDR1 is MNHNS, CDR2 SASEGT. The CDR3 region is CASSEESAPKLFF.

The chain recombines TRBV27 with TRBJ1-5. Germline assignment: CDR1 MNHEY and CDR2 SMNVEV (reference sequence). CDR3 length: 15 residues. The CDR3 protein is CASSPWDRGNQPQHF.

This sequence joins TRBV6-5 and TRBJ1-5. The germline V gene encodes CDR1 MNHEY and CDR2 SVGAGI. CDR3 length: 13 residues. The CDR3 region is CASSYSVDQPQHF.

The CDR3 sequence: CAISFLAGEIYEQYF. The V and J genes are TRBV10-3 and TRBJ2-7; TCRdb gives TRBD2 as the D gene, but with no DNA this cannot be confirmed. Germline V gene sequence: CDR1 ENHRY, CDR2 SYGVKD. This CDR3 contains 15 residues.

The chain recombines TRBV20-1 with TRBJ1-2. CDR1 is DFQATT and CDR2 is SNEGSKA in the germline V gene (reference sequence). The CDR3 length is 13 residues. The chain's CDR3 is CSARGLANYGYTF.

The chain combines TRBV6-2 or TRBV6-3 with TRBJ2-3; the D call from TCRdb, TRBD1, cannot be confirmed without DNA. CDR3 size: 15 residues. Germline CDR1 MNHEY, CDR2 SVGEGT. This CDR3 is CASSYGGHDTDTQYF.

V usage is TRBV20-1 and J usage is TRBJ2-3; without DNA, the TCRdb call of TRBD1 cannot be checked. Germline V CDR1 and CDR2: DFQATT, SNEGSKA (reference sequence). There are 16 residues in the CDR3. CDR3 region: CSARPSSRPDTDTQYF.

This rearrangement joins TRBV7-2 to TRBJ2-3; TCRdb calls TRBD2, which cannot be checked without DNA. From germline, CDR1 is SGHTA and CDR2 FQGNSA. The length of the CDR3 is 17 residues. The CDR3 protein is CASSLTSGGGYTDTQYF.

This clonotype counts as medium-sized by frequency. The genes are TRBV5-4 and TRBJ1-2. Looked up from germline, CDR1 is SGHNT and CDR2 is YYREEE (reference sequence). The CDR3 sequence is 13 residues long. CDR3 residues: CASRGEGDYGYTF.

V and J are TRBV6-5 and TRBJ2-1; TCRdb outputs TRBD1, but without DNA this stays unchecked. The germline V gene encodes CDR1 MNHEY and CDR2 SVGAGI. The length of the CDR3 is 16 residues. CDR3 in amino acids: CASSYTPGQGPNEQFF.

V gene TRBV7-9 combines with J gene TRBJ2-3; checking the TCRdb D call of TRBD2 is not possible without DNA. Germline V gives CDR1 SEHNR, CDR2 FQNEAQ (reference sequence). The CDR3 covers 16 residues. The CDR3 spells CASSPKTSGGGDTQYF.

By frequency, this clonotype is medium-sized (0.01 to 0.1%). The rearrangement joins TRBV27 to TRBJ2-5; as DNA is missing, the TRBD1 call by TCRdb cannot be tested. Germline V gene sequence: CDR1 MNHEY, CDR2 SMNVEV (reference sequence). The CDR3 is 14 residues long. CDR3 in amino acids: CASSGQGAGETQYF.

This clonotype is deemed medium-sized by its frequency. The CDR3 sequence is CAISELGRGELFF. The gene calls are TRBV10-3 and TRBJ2-2; TCRdb's D call of TRBD2 is untestable without DNA. Germline V gene sequence: CDR1 ENHRY, CDR2 SYGVKD. CDR3 length: 13 residues.

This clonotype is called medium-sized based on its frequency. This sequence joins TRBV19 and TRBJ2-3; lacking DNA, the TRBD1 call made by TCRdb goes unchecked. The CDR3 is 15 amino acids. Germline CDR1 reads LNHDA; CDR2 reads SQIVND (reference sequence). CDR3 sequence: CASSTRQGSGDTQYF.

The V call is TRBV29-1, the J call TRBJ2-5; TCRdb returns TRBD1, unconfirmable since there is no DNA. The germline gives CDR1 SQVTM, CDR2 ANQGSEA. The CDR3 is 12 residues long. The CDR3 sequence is CSLPGRAWTQYF.

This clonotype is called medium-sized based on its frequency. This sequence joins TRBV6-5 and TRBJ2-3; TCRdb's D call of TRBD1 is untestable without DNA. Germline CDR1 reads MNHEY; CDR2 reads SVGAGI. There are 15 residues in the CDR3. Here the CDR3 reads CASSPRGESTDTQYF.

The CDR3 loop reads CASAPQDRAYYEQYF. V usage is TRBV5-4 and J usage is TRBJ2-7; the D gene TCRdb calls, TRBD1, cannot be checked with no DNA. The CDR3 is 15 residues long. Germline V gives CDR1 SGHNT, CDR2 YYREEE (reference sequence).

CDR3 sequence reads: CASRLGGSGANVLTF. The chain is built from TRBV6-1 and TRBJ2-6; TCRdb names TRBD1, which stays unverified in the absence of DNA. Germline V gene data show CDR1 as MNHNS and CDR2 as SASEGT. This CDR3 contains 15 residues.

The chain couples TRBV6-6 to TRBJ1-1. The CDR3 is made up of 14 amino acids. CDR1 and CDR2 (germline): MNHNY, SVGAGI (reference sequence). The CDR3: CASSYGQANTEAFF.

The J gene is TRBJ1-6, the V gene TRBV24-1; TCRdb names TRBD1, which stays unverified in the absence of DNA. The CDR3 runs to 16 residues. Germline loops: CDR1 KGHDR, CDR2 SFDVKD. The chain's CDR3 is CATSDTAQQDNSPLHF.

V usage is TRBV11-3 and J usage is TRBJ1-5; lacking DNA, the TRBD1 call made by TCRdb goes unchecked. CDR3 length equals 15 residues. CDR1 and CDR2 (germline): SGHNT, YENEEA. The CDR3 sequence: CASSSGRNSNQPQHF.

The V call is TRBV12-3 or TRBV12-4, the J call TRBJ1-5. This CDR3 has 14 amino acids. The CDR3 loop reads CASSLGAEGQPQHF.

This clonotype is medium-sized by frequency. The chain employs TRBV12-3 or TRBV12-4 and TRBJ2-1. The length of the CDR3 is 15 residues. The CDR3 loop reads CASSFSVGAYNEQFF.

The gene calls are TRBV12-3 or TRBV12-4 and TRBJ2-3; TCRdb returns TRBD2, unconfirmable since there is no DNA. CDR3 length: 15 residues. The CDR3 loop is CASSWGTPSTDTQYF.

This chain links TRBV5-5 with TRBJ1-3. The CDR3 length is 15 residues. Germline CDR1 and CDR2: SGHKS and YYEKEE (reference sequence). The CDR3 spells CASSLAPSSQPTIYF.